This T cell receptor beta chain was sequenced for a study of T cells in Graves' hyperthyroidism and ophthalmopathy. Graves' hyperthyroidism was deemed stable absent ophthalmopathy progression within 18 months. Patients having uncontrolled infection, another autoimmune disease, pregnancy or lactation were not included. Amplification of TCR beta CDR3 regions used RNA as the template. Researchers ran a first-round RT-PCR on the TCR CDR3 using the HTBI primer set. MiXCR, applied by TCRdb to the multiplex PCR reads, yields one record per CDR3 protein. This sample yields around 540,000 distinct CDR3 sequences, of which approximately 44% are seen a single time; just over 8% belongs to the top ten. This clonotype was counted at least ten times. Antigen unknown. Points from the study as a whole: Blood shared most expanded thyroid clonotypes above 0.001.

Germline V gene lookup returns CDR1 SEHNR and CDR2 FQNEAQ (reference sequence). Trimming pared 3 bases from V and 4 bases from J, leaving 6 bases between. This CDR3 region has 12 residues. The sequenced sample was peripheral blood or thyroid tissue (not recorded which). This clonotype was obtained from a woman between 18 and 30 years old with Graves' hyperthyroidism. The chain carries TRBV7-9 and TRBJ1-2, with no clear D. The CDR3 DNA is TGTGCCAGCAGCTTTGACATCTATGGCTACACCTTC. This sequence encodes CASSFDIYGYTF.